This T cell receptor beta chain was sequenced in a study of shared clonotypes between healthy human individuals. The study, taken as a whole, reports: Researchers sampled blood only, noting tissue repertoires likely differ. Naive CD4 clonotypes were shared across a handful of donors at roughly 4.6%.

The naive CD8 subset, CD45RO-negative cells positively selected for CCR7, excluded terminally differentiated effector memory CD45RA+ cells. From germline, CDR1 is SGHAT and CDR2 FQNNGV. The CDR3 is 13 residues long. V dropped 7 bases and J dropped 4; count of bases not matched to a gene: 7. A note on this clone: The antigen remains undetermined.

Tens of thousands of T cell genomes (approximately 0.2 ug DNA) went into each sorted-subset replicate. Only in-frame clones appear in the TCRdb table, and some are missing; sequencing was by immunoSEQ multiplex PCR. Of about 700,000 clones in the sample, about 90% were seen once. The rearrangement uses TRBV11-2 and TRBJ2-7; 7 nucleotides line up with TRBD2. Sequencing was done on a sample of naive CD8+ T cells sorted from blood. This sequence originates from a man aged 25 to 45 in good health. CDR3 sequence (DNA): TGTGCCAGCACCGGACTAGTTGGGTACGAGCAGTACTTC. Translation gives CASTGLVGYEQYF.